This entry lists 27 T cell receptor beta chains sequenced from one sample in a study of cytomegalovirus exposure and HLA in healthy donors (dated by TCRdb to the late 2010s). The method behind the library was the immunoSEQ multiplex PCR assay. The multiplex PCR relied on a mix of 60 forward primers for TCR Vbeta segments and 13 reverse primers for TCR Jbeta segments. TCRdb's version of the immuneACCESS table is confined to in-frame rearrangements and falls short of the full clone set. An unresolved V gene accounts for under half of the shortfall where checked; the remainder is of unknown origin. Across this sample there are about 160,000 clones, with 75% to 90% seen only once. Of the sample, approximately 4.1% is held by the ten largest clones. The sequencing input was PBMCs. These receptor sequences come from a woman between 45 and 60 years old in good health and CMV-seropositive.

The chain has TRBV6-5 and TRBJ1-3; D is perhaps TRBD1 (5 bases). V was cut by 8 bases and J by 1 base, with 18 bases left in between. CDR1 and CDR2 (germline): MNHEY, SVGAGI. The CDR3 contains 16 residues. CDR3 protein: CASGYLKGRSGNTIYF. The CDR3 nucleotides are TGTGCCAGCGGATACTTAAAGGGGCGGTCTGGAAACACCATATATTTT.

The chain couples TRBV4-3 to TRBJ1-5; possible D gene TRBD1, 5 bases. This CDR3 contains 15 residues. From germline, CDR1 is LGHNA and CDR2 YSLEER. Trimming took off 4 bases at V and 5 bases at J, with 15 bases between the two ends. CDR3 sequence (DNA): TGCGCCAGCAGCCCAGAAACAGGAGTGGATCAGCCCCAGCATTTT. Its protein is CASSPETGVDQPQHF.

This chain uses TRBV7-3 with TRBJ1-1; TRBD1 matches at 9 bases. This CDR3 region has 16 residues. Germline CDR1 is SGHTA and CDR2 is FQGTGA. J gave up 1 base and V 5 bases, and 8 bases lay outside the gene matches. The CDR3 DNA follows: TGTGCCAGCAGCGACCGGACAGGGGCCGCGAACACTGAAGCTTTCTTT. Residues: CASSDRTGAANTEAFF.

The genes are TRBV29-1 and TRBJ1-2, with D possibly TRBD1 on 5 matching bases. The V gene's germline CDR1 is SQVTM and CDR2 ANQGSEA. CDR3 length: 11 amino acids. CDR3 coding DNA: TGCAGGGGGGGGAGGGTCTATGGCTACACCTTC. Its translation is CRGGRVYGYTF.

In its sample, this clone was seen a few times. The chain employs TRBV7-2 and TRBJ2-7; 10 bases fit TRBD2. Germline CDR1 is SGHTA and CDR2 is FQGNSA. J gave up 7 bases and V 1 base, and 7 bases lay outside the gene matches. The CDR3 loop spans 15 amino acids. The CDR3 region is CASSLDILAGREQYF. In nucleotides, the CDR3 is TGTGCCAGCAGCTTAGATATACTAGCGGGGCGGGAGCAGTACTTC.

This sequence joins TRBV7-9 and TRBJ2-1, with 10 bases that match TRBD2. Germline assignment: CDR1 SEHNR and CDR2 FQNEAQ (reference sequence). The CDR3 contains 15 residues. V lost 2 bases, J lost 5 bases, and 3 bases stayed unmatched. The CDR3 nucleotides read TGTGCCAGCAGCTTACAACTAGCGGGGAACAATGAGCAGTTCTTC. It is translated as CASSLQLAGNNEQFF.

CDR3 sequence: CASSLSGGVYEQYF. CDR3 in DNA: TGCGCCAGCAGCCTCTCGGGGGGGGTTTACGAGCAGTACTTC. The chain carries TRBV4-3 and TRBJ2-7, with 8 bases matching TRBD2. CDR1 is LGHNA, CDR2 YSLEER, per germline. J lost 4 bases, V lost 4 bases, and 6 bases had no gene match. The CDR3 extends over 14 amino acids.

The chain carries TRBV27 and TRBJ1-5, with unresolved D. Germline V gives CDR1 MNHEY, CDR2 SMNVEV (reference sequence). The CDR3 sequence is 16 residues long. The V gene lost 1 base and the J gene lost 0 bases, with 10 bases spanning the gap. The DNA of the CDR3 is TGTGCCAGCAGTTTATTGGGCATCAATAGCAATCAGCCCCAGCATTTT. Its protein is CASSLLGINSNQPQHF.

The V call is TRBV28, the J call TRBJ1-2; 7 bases agree with TRBD1. The CDR3 is made up of 17 amino acids. The ends lost 6 bases at V and 3 bases at J; junction bases unmatched: 16. CDR1 is MDHEN, CDR2 SYDVKM, per germline. The CDR3 sequence is CASSFPRRAGGDYGYTF. The CDR3 DNA is TGTGCCAGCAGCTTTCCCCGGAGGGCAGGGGGTGACTATGGCTACACCTTC.

This rearrangement joins TRBV5-1 to TRBJ1-3; D perhaps matches TRBD1 (6 bases). The V end was cut by 4 bases, the J end by 2 bases, with 13 bases between. The V gene's germline CDR1 is SGHRS and CDR2 YFSETQ. This CDR3 has 15 residues. This chain's CDR3 is CASSAAQGPGNTIYF. CDR3 nucleotide sequence: TGCGCCAGCAGCGCCGCCCAGGGGCCTGGAAACACCATATATTTT.

The J gene is TRBJ2-2, the V gene TRBV11-2; the D is unclear. V was trimmed by 1 base and J by 1 base, leaving 7 bases between them. The CDR3 covers 15 residues. Germline values: CDR1 SGHAT, CDR2 FQNNGV. This CDR3 is CASSLGVMNTGELFF. CDR3 bases: TGTGCCAGCAGCTTAGGAGTCATGAACACCGGGGAGCTGTTTTTT. Full variable domain (remainder filled in from reference TRBV11-2 and TRBJ2-2): EAGVAQSPRYKIIEKRQSVAFWCNPISGHATLYWYQQILGQGPKLLIQFQNNGVVDDSQLPKDRFSAERLKGVDSTLKIQPAKLEDSAVYLCASSLGVMNTGELFFGEGSRLTVL.

This sequence joins TRBV5-4 and TRBJ1-2; D possibly corresponds to TRBD1 (5 bases). Trimming removed 2 bases at V and 3 bases at J, with 8 bases between. The CDR3 is 13 amino acids. Germline-derived CDR1 and CDR2 are SGHNT and YYREEE (reference sequence). The CDR3 here is CASSFQGDYGYTF. The DNA of the CDR3 is TGTGCCAGCAGCTTTCAGGGCGACTATGGCTACACCTTC.

This clone showed up just once. The genes are TRBV30 and TRBJ1-1; 7 bases are shared with TRBD1. The J segment lost 0 bases and the V segment lost 4 bases, leaving 8 bases of the junction unmatched. The CDR3 extends over 15 amino acids. Germline V lookup: CDR1 GTSNPN, CDR2 SVGIG (reference sequence). CDR3 DNA sequence: TGTGCCTGGACGGAGGGGGCTCCCGTGAACACTGAAGCTTTCTTT. It encodes CAWTEGAPVNTEAFF.

The chain combines TRBV28 with TRBJ1-3, with TRBD1 as a possible D gene (5 bases). Germline CDR1 is MDHEN and CDR2 is SYDVKM. Trimming shortened V by 2 bases and J by 4 bases, and 6 bases separated the two germline ends. CDR3 length: 13 amino acids. The CDR3 spells CASSLRQGNTIYF. The CDR3 region has the DNA TGTGCCAGCAGTTTACGACAGGGAAACACCATATATTTT.

The chain joins TRBV7-9 to TRBJ2-1, with TRBD2 matching over 11 bases. CDR1 is SEHNR and CDR2 is FQNEAQ in the germline V gene (reference sequence). Trimming took 5 bases from V and 8 from J; bases not matched to a gene: 8. The CDR3 consists of 15 residues. Written as DNA, the CDR3 is TGTGCCAGCAGCAGTAGCGGGGGGGCCTTGGATGAGCAGTTCTTC. Its translation is CASSSSGGALDEQFF. Full variable domain (remainder filled in from reference TRBV7-9 and TRBJ2-1): DTGVSQNPRHKITKRGQNVTFRCDPISEHNRLYWYRQTLGQGPEFLTYFQNEAQLEKSRLLSDRFSAERPKGSFSTLEIQRTEQGDSAMYLCASSSSGGALDEQFFGPGTRLTVL.

This clone was observed a handful of times. This chain uses TRBV14 with TRBJ2-3; a weak D match, TRBD1 (5 bases). Per germline, CDR1 SGHDN and CDR2 FVKESK. The CDR3 length is 14 residues. V gave up 0 bases and J gave up 2 bases, with 6 bases separating them. The CDR3 sequence: CASSQEGATDTQYF. CDR3 coding DNA: TGTGCCAGCAGCCAAGAAGGGGCCACAGATACGCAGTATTTT.

This clone was observed a single time. The chain links TRBV19 to TRBJ2-5; D may be TRBD1 (5 bases). The J call may be faulty, since TRBJ2-7 better matches the DNA end. CDR3 length equals 14 residues. Germline CDR1 LNHDA, CDR2 SQIVND (reference sequence). DNA of the CDR3: TGTGCCAGTAGTATAGCAGGGAAAGCCTACGAGCAGTACTTC. Translation: CASSIAGKAYEQYF.

This clone was observed a handful of times. This chain joins TRBV2 and TRBJ1-4, with a possible D match to TRBD1 (5 bases). From germline, CDR1 is SNHLY and CDR2 FYNNEI. The germline V and J ends were trimmed by 7 bases and 5 bases, with 20 bases remaining between them. The CDR3 loop spans 16 amino acids. Here the CDR3 reads CASTPTPGSTNEKLFF. DNA for the CDR3: TGTGCCAGCACGCCAACCCCAGGGTCCACAAATGAAAAACTGTTTTTT. Drawing the rest from reference TRBV2 and TRBJ1-4, the complete variable domain is EPEVTQTPSHQVTQMGQEVILRCVPISNHLYFYWYRQILGQKVEFLVSFYNNEISEKSEIFDDQFSVERPDGSNFTLKIRSTKLEDSAMYFCASTPTPGSTNEKLFFGSGTQLSVL.

The chain links TRBV7-2 to TRBJ2-5, with D perhaps matching TRBD2 (5 bases). The CDR3 contains 14 residues. The germline V and J ends were trimmed by 5 bases and 3 bases, with 13 bases remaining between them. CDR1 and CDR2 from the germline V gene are SGHTA and FQGNSA. CDR3 in amino acids: CASSPQTREETQYF. CDR3 bases: TGTGCCAGCAGCCCCCAAACTAGGGAAGAGACCCAGTACTTC.

This chain uses TRBV21-1 with TRBJ2-7; TRBD1, the table's D call, lacks a check against the DNA. TRBV21-1 is flagged as a pseudogene. This CDR3 region has 14 residues. For the CDR3, the DNA is TGTGCCAGCAGCGCCCGGGACAGCTCCTACGAGCAGTACTTC. This gives the protein CASSARDSSYEQYF.

The chain carries TRBV4-2 and TRBJ2-3; D remains ambiguous. Trimming took 1 base from V and 0 from J, leaving 20 bases between them. Germline V gene lookup returns CDR1 LGHNA and CDR2 YNFKEQ. The CDR3 is 19 amino acids. CDR3 in DNA: TGTGCCAGCAGCCAAGCTTGGGTCGCGGAGACCATTAGCACAGATACGCAGTATTTT. Encoded protein: CASSQAWVAETISTDTQYF.

This clone was recorded only once. The V gene is TRBV28, the J gene TRBJ1-1; a weak D match, TRBD1 (6 bases). Trimming took 7 bases from V and 1 from J, leaving 13 bases between them. Germline CDR1 is MDHEN and CDR2 is SYDVKM. The CDR3 contains 14 residues. CDR3 in amino acids: CASIGGAENTEAFF. The DNA for the CDR3 is TGTGCCAGCATAGGGGGGGCTGAGAACACTGAAGCTTTCTTT.

J is TRBJ2-2 and V is TRBV18; a weak D match, TRBD2 (6 bases). The CDR3 has 16 residues. The germline V gene encodes CDR1 KGHSH and CDR2 LQKENI. V was clipped by 8 bases and J by 4 bases, with 20 bases between them. CDR3 residues: CASAFSGGKGTGELFF. The CDR3 nucleotides are TGTGCCAGCGCCTTCTCAGGAGGGAAAGGCACCGGGGAGCTGTTTTTT.

This clone is a singleton in its sample. The gene calls are TRBV6-1 and TRBJ1-5; 8 bases align to TRBD1. This CDR3 has 14 amino acids. Germline assignment: CDR1 MNHNS and CDR2 SASEGT. V lost 7 bases to trimming and J lost 9 bases; unmatched junction nucleotides: 11. This chain's CDR3 is CASTEGQARWPQHF. CDR3 sequence (DNA): TGTGCCAGCACCGAGGGACAGGCGAGATGGCCCCAGCATTTT.

The rearrangement links TRBV7-9 to TRBJ1-1; 9 bases map to TRBD1. V lost 5 bases, J lost 4 bases, and 8 bases stayed unmatched. The CDR3 totals 15 residues. The V gene's germline CDR1 is SEHNR and CDR2 FQNEAQ (reference sequence). CDR3 nucleotide sequence: TGTGCCAGCAGCCTACAAAGACAGGGGGTCACTGAAGCTTTCTTT. It translates to CASSLQRQGVTEAFF.

The V and J genes are TRBV15 and TRBJ1-2; TRBD1 matches 10 bases. From germline, CDR1 is LNHNV and CDR2 YYDKDF (reference sequence). J lost 8 bases, V lost 0 bases, and 6 bases had no gene match. This CDR3 spans 15 amino acids. The CDR3 sequence is CATSRDLGQGRGYTF. CDR3 nucleotide sequence: TGTGCCACCAGCAGAGATCTGGGACAGGGGCGAGGCTACACCTTC.

The J gene is TRBJ1-2, the V gene TRBV27, with 11 bases that match TRBD1. CDR3 size: 14 residues. Germline-derived CDR1 and CDR2 are MNHEY and SMNVEV (reference sequence). V lost 5 bases to trimming and J lost 5 bases; unmatched junction nucleotides: 4. The CDR3 sequence: CASSRGTGGYGYTF. The CDR3 DNA reads as TGTGCCAGCAGTCGGGGGACAGGGGGGTATGGCTACACCTTC.